The rows below give T cell receptor beta chains drawn from one sample of a study of shared clonotypes between healthy human individuals. The data were produced by immunoSEQ multiplex PCR, yet TCRdb's version contains in-frame clones alone and is incomplete. The data contain a few hundred thousand clones, 50% to 75% of them singletons. The material sequenced was memory CD4+ T cells sorted from blood. These TCRs come from a young man in good health. CDR3s include the opening cysteine and the closing phenylalanine or tryptophan. D genes are given only for firm matches. Clone size, where shown, is once, few, many, or a class for clones that have expanded.

TRBV29-1,NA,NA,TRBJ2-1,TGCAGCGTCCGACTAGGAAGCTACAATGAGCAGTTCTTC,CSVRLGSYNEQFF
TRBV11-3,NA,NA,TRBJ2-1,TGTGCCAGCAGCCGGGTGGATAATGAGCAGTTCTTC,CASSRVDNEQFF
TRBV6-5,NA,NA,TRBJ1-2,TGTGCCAGCAGGAAAAATAGCTATGGCTACACCTTC,CASRKNSYGYTF
TRBV21-1,NA,NA,TRBJ2-1,TGTGCCAGCAGCAAAGTGAGGCCCTTAGCGGGAGAGGGGGGACTCTACAATGAGCAGTTCTTC,CASSKVRPLAGEGGLYNEQFF
TRBV4-1,once,TRBD1,TRBJ2-3,TGCGCCAGCAGCCAGGCCGGGACAGGGGGTGTAGATACGCAGTATTTT,CASSQAGTGGVDTQYF
TRBV27,NA,TRBD2,TRBJ2-7,TGTGCCAGCAGTAGGCTAGCGGGACCCAACTACGAGCAGTACTTC,CASSRLAGPNYEQYF
TRBV10-2,NA,TRBD2,TRBJ2-7,TGCGCCAGCAAGGAGACGGGAGGGAGCTCCTACGAGCAGTACTTC,CASKETGGSSYEQYF
TRBV4-2,NA,TRBD2,TRBJ2-7,TGTGCCAGCAGCCAAGTCCACGGCCTAGCGGGAGGTCCCTACGAGCAGTACTTC,CASSQVHGLAGGPYEQYF
TRBV7-2,NA,NA,TRBJ1-5,TGTGCCAGCAGCTTAGCGTACGGGAAAAATCGGCCCCAGCATTTT,CASSLAYGKNRPQHF
TRBV30,many,NA,TRBJ1-5,TGTGCCTGGAGGTCATTCCCGGGGAACCATCAGCCCCAGCATTTT,CAWRSFPGNHQPQHF
TRBV19,NA,TRBD1,TRBJ1-2,TGTGCCAGTAGTGTGGCAGGGGGCATCAACTATGGCTACACCTTC,CASSVAGGINYGYTF
TRBV29-1,NA,TRBD2,TRBJ2-1,TGCAGCGTTCCTTTTGGGGCTAGCGGGAGGGCACACGGCTCCTACAATGAGCAGTTCTTC,CSVPFGASGRAHGSYNEQFF
TRBV7-3,NA,TRBD2,TRBJ2-1,TGTGCCAGCAGCTTAGAGGCTAGCGGGAGAAATGAGCAGTTCTTC,CASSLEASGRNEQFF
TRBV5-6,NA,NA,TRBJ2-5,TGTGCCAGCAGCTTGGTCGGGTCAGAGACCCAGTACTTC,CASSLVGSETQYF
TRBV7-3,medium-sized,NA,TRBJ1-1,TGTGCCAGCAGCTTAAGGGCATTCGTGAACACTGAAGCTTTCTTT,CASSLRAFVNTEAFF
TRBV25-1,NA,NA,TRBJ2-6,TGTGCCAGCAGTGTAGGCGGCACCATAACTTCTGGGGCCAACGTCCTGACTTTC,CASSVGGTITSGANVLTF
TRBV4-3,NA,NA,TRBJ1-4,TGCGCCAGCAGCCAATCCCAGGCTAATGAAAAACTGTTTTTT,CASSQSQANEKLFF
TRBV2,NA,TRBD2,TRBJ2-2,TGTGCCAGCAGTAATTTGGGTCTAACTAGCGGGAGAGCACCCGGGGAGCTGTTTTTT,CASSNLGLTSGRAPGELFF
TRBV1,NA,NA,TRBJ1-5,TGCACCAGCGTTCTCCCCCGGGACAGGTACTCCTATAGCAATCAGCCCCAGCATTTT,CTSVLPRDRYSYSNQPQHF
TRBV7-6,few,TRBD2,TRBJ2-5,TGTGCCAGCAGCTCCCAGAGACCCTTCGCGGGAGGGGCACAAGAGACCCAGTACTTC,CASSSQRPFAGGAQETQYF
TRBV14,NA,TRBD2,TRBJ2-5,TGTGCCAGCAGCCCCAGGACTAGCTGGGCAGAGACCCAGTACTTC,CASSPRTSWAETQYF
TRBV7-2,NA,TRBD1,TRBJ2-6,TGTGCCAGCAGCTTAGCGATAACAGGGGCTGGGGCCAACGTCCTGACTTTC,CASSLAITGAGANVLTF
TRBV14,NA,NA,TRBJ2-2,TGTGCCAGCAGCCAAGCTTTCACCGGGGAGCTGTTTTTT,CASSQAFTGELFF
TRBV2,few,NA,TRBJ2-3,TGTGCCAGCAGTTTAGCAGGCACAGATACGCAGTATTTT,CASSLAGTDTQYF
TRBV28,many,NA,TRBJ2-4,TGTGCCAGCAGTTTGGAAGGCTTCCCCAAAAACATTCAGTACTTC,CASSLEGFPKNIQYF
TRBV28,NA,NA,TRBJ1-1,TGTGCCAGCAGCCCGACCATAATAGACGTAACTGAAGCTTTCTTT,CASSPTIIDVTEAFF
TRBV28,few,NA,TRBJ1-1,TGTGCCAGCAAACCGGGACGAAAAGAAGCTTTCTTT,CASKPGRKEAFF
TRBV7-2,NA,NA,TRBJ1-2,TGTGCCAGCAGCTTAGGGGGAGACGCCAATTTC,CASSLGGDANF
TRBV5-6,NA,NA,TRBJ2-5,TGTGCCAGCAGCTTTCAGGGTACGGAGACCCAGTACTTC,CASSFQGTETQYF
TRBV23-1,once,TRBD2,TRBJ2-2,TGCGCCAGCAGTCAAGTTAGCGGGAGGCACACCGGGGAGCTGTTTTTT,CASSQVSGRHTGELFF
TRBV19,NA,TRBD2,TRBJ2-5,TGTGCCAGTAGTCGGACTAGCGGAGAAGAGACCCAGTACTTC,CASSRTSGEETQYF
TRBV10-3,NA,NA,TRBJ1-1,TGTGCCACCCGGACAGCCATGAACACTGAAGCTTTCTTT,CATRTAMNTEAFF
TRBV18,NA,NA,TRBJ2-5,TGTGCCAGCTCACCAAAGGCGGGCGGGGAGACCCAGTACTTC,CASSPKAGGETQYF
TRBV5-6,few,TRBD2,TRBJ2-1,TGTGCCAGCAGCTACCGGGGACTAGAACACAATGAGCAGTTCTTC,CASSYRGLEHNEQFF
TRBV19,few,NA,TRBJ2-1,TGTGCCAGTAGTAGCCCCTCGAGGGTCCCCTACAATGAGCAGTTCTTC,CASSSPSRVPYNEQFF
TRBV18,NA,NA,TRBJ1-2,TGTGCCAGCTCGGAACAGGGATGGGATGGCTACACCTTC,CASSEQGWDGYTF
TRBV18,NA,TRBD1,TRBJ1-1,TGTGCCAGCTCATTCGGACAGGGAGGGACTGAAGCTTTCTTT,CASSFGQGGTEAFF
TRBV14,NA,NA,TRBJ2-1,TGTGCCAGCAGCCAAATCAGAGACTCTGACTCCTACAATGAGCAGTTCTTC,CASSQIRDSDSYNEQFF
TRBV10-1,NA,NA,TRBJ2-7,TGCGCCAGCAGTGAGTCTGGCCGGATGGGAGAGCAGTACTTC,CASSESGRMGEQYF
TRBV19,NA,TRBD1,TRBJ1-2,TGTGCCAGTAGTATACGGGCCACAGGGGAGGGCTACACCTTC,CASSIRATGEGYTF
TRBV29-1,NA,TRBD1,TRBJ1-5,TGCAGCGTACGGACAGGGCCCAATCAGCCCCAGCATTTT,CSVRTGPNQPQHF
TRBV5-6,NA,NA,TRBJ1-5,TGTGCCAGCAGCTTGGTGTCCCAGGGAGGTCAGCCCCAGCATTTT,CASSLVSQGGQPQHF
TRBV7-9,NA,NA,TRBJ1-5,TGTGCCAGCAGTAACGGGAGGACGGGGAATCAGCCCCAGCATTTT,CASSNGRTGNQPQHF
TRBV2,many,TRBD1,TRBJ1-4,TGTGCCAGCAGTGAAGGAGGGGCAGGGGGAAAACTGTTTTTT,CASSEGGAGGKLFF
TRBV28,NA,TRBD1,TRBJ2-6,TGTGCCAGCAGCTCACCCGGGACAGGGTCCAACGTCCTGACTTTC,CASSSPGTGSNVLTF
TRBV6-5,few,NA,TRBJ2-3,TGTGCCAGCAGTTTAGGGTCTAGCACAGATACGCAGTATTTT,CASSLGSSTDTQYF